A selection of T cell receptor beta chains follows, all from one sample in a study of T cell responses to AZD1222 COVID-19 vaccine. TCRdb's table, derived via immunoSEQ multiplex PCR, lists solely in-frame clones and lacks some. Seen here are roughly 81,000 clones, around 85% observed once, and the top ten hold more than 6%. The sequenced sample was peripheral blood, obtained on day 0 of AZD1222 vaccination. These receptors were obtained from an adult in good health. Each CDR3 is given with its conserved first and last residue. The D gene is left open where the match is weak. Part of the rows lack a size; the others show once, few, many or a class for expanded clones.

J,D,size,V,DNA,CDR3
TRBJ2-7,.,.,TRBV7-9,TGTGCCAGCAGCTTAGAGGGGTCCGGGCAGTACTTC,CASSLEGSGQYF
TRBJ2-1,.,.,TRBV5-1,TGCGCCAGCAGCTCGGACCACAGAGGCAATGAGCAGTTCTTC,CASSSDHRGNEQFF
TRBJ1-5,.,.,TRBV12-5,TGTGCTAGTGCCTTGGGGGACCAGCCCCAGCATTTT,CASALGDQPQHF
TRBJ2-1,TRBD2,.,TRBV10-2,TGCGCCAGCAGTGAACGGCGGGAGGGCCTCTACAATGAGCAGTTCTTC,CASSERREGLYNEQFF
TRBJ1-2,.,.,TRBV28,TGTGCCAGCAGTTTATTAGCCCCCGAGCAGGCGGCCTATGGCTACACCTTC,CASSLLAPEQAAYGYTF
TRBJ2-7,.,.,TRBV6-5,TGTGCCAGCCGGGCAGGGCGTAACGCCTACGAGCAGTACTTC,CASRAGRNAYEQYF
TRBJ2-3,.,.,TRBV24-1,TGTGCCACCAGTGGGCCGGGCACAGATACGCAGTATTTT,CATSGPGTDTQYF
TRBJ2-7,.,.,TRBV19,TGTGCCAGTAGTATCGGAGGATTAGGGGGGTTCGAGGACGAGCAGTACTTC,CASSIGGLGGFEDEQYF
TRBJ2-1,TRBD2,.,TRBV10-3,TGTGCCATCAGTTCCGGGACTAGCGAGTACAATGAGCAGTTCTTC,CAISSGTSEYNEQFF
TRBJ1-1,.,.,TRBV6-5,TGTGCCAGCTTCCCGGCCGGGACGGCGAACACTGAAGCTTTCTTT,CASFPAGTANTEAFF
TRBJ1-5,TRBD1,.,TRBV6-5,TGTGCCAGCAGTCGACAGGGTGGTCAGCCCCAGCATTTT,CASSRQGGQPQHF
TRBJ2-4,TRBD1,once,TRBV15,TGTGCCACCAAGGTACAGGGGGCGAACATTCAGTACTTC,CATKVQGANIQYF
TRBJ2-6,.,.,TRBV6-2/TRBV6-3,TGTGCCAGCAGTTACGATCTCTCTGGGGCCAACGTCCTGACTTTC,CASSYDLSGANVLTF
TRBJ2-2,TRBD2,.,TRBV7-2,TGTGCCAGCAACAAACTAGCGCAGAACACCGGGGAGCTGTTTTTT,CASNKLAQNTGELFF
TRBJ2-2,TRBD2,.,TRBV19,TGTGCCAGTAGTATAGGACTAGCGGGAGCATCCGGGGAGCTGTTTTTT,CASSIGLAGASGELFF
TRBJ2-7,.,few,TRBV6-2/TRBV6-3,TGTGCCAGCAGCCCCAGACCCTCCTACGAGCAGTACTTC,CASSPRPSYEQYF
TRBJ1-5,.,.,TRBV29-1,TGCAGCGTTGGAAAGAATCAGCCCCAGCATTTT,CSVGKNQPQHF
TRBJ2-5,TRBD2,.,TRBV29-1,TGCAGCGTTGCAGGGGGGAATAGCGGGAGGGAGACCCAGTACTTC,CSVAGGNSGRETQYF
TRBJ1-4,TRBD1,.,TRBV18,TGTGCCAGCTCACATAGGGGGCTTGTTAATGAAAAACTGTTTTTT,CASSHRGLVNEKLFF
TRBJ2-5,.,.,TRBV18,TGTGCCAGCTCTCCAAAGGGTGTTAGGGAGACCCAGTACTTC,CASSPKGVRETQYF
TRBJ2-1,TRBD2,.,TRBV7-9,TGTGCCAGCAGCTTATGGCGCGGGAGTTACCCCTACAATGAGCAGTTCTTC,CASSLWRGSYPYNEQFF
TRBJ1-3,.,.,TRBV18,TGTGCCAGCTCACCCGCTCCATTGGGGCTCTCTGGAAACACCATATATTTT,CASSPAPLGLSGNTIYF
TRBJ1-1,.,.,TRBV30,TGTGCCTGGAGTGTACTCGGGTACACTGAAGCTTTCTTT,CAWSVLGYTEAFF
TRBJ1-3,.,few,TRBV28,TGTGCCAGCAGCCCTCTAGACAGCTCTGGAAACACCATATATTTT,CASSPLDSSGNTIYF
TRBJ1-3,.,.,TRBV7-2,TGTGCCAGCAGCTTGTCTACTCGGGGTGGAAACACCATATATTTT,CASSLSTRGGNTIYF
TRBJ2-7,.,.,TRBV7-3,TGTGCCAGCAGCCAGACAGTTAACTCCTACGAGCAGTACTTC,CASSQTVNSYEQYF
TRBJ2-3,TRBD2,.,TRBV7-6,TGTGCCAGCAGCTTGGACCTAGCGGGGGGTGGCCTTAGCACAGATACGCAGTATTTT,CASSLDLAGGGLSTDTQYF
TRBJ1-5,TRBD1,once,TRBV27,TGTGCCACCGACGGGGTTGGGACAGGGGGCGTACTCAATCAGCCCCAGCATTTT,CATDGVGTGGVLNQPQHF
TRBJ2-7,.,.,TRBV19,TGTGCCAGTAGTTCCCCCGGAGACAGCCCGTACGAGCAGTACTTC,CASSSPGDSPYEQYF
TRBJ2-7,.,.,TRBV7-2,TGTGCCAGCAGCTTAGCGGGGCCGGGGAGCTCCTACGAGCAGTACTTC,CASSLAGPGSSYEQYF
TRBJ2-4,TRBD1,.,TRBV3-1/TRBV3-2,TGTGCCAGCAGCCCCGGACAGGGGGCGAGACGGGCCAAAAACATTCAGTACTTC,CASSPGQGARRAKNIQYF
TRBJ1-4,TRBD1,.,TRBV5-1,TGCGCCAGCCGAAGCGGAGGGGGCGCAGGTGAAAAACTGTTTTTT,CASRSGGGAGEKLFF
TRBJ2-7,TRBD2,.,TRBV7-9,TGTGCCAGCAGCTTTTTTGCCGGGACTAGCGGGAGGTTCTACGAGCAGTACTTC,CASSFFAGTSGRFYEQYF
TRBJ1-5,TRBD1,.,TRBV6-1,TGTGCCAGCAGTGGGTGGAGACAGGGGGATAATCAGCCCCAGCATTTT,CASSGWRQGDNQPQHF
TRBJ2-7,.,.,TRBV11-2,TGTGCCAGCAGCTTAGAAGGTTATAAGGGGGACTGGGACGAGCAGTACTTC,CASSLEGYKGDWDEQYF
TRBJ1-6,TRBD1,.,TRBV14,TGTGCCAGCAGCCAAGCAACAGGGGGCGATTCACCCCTCCACTTT,CASSQATGGDSPLHF
TRBJ2-5,TRBD2,medium-sized,TRBV5-4,TGTGCCAGCACCACTGGACTAGCGGGAGGGGAAGAGACCCAGTACTTC,CASTTGLAGGEETQYF
TRBJ1-1,TRBD1,.,TRBV6-6,TGTGCCAGCAGCCGACAGGGGGTTGAAGCTTTCTTT,CASSRQGVEAFF
TRBJ1-4,.,.,TRBV25-1,TGTGCCAGCAGTGAATATACGGGGCTGTCTTCTGAAAAACTGTTTTTT,CASSEYTGLSSEKLFF
TRBJ1-5,.,.,TRBV21-1,TGTGCCAGCGGCGGGGGAGCGCAGCCCCAGCATTTT,CASGGGAQPQHF
TRBJ2-1,.,.,TRBV18,TGTGCCAGCTCTCCCCCCAGCTCCTACAATGAGCAGTTCTTC,CASSPPSSYNEQFF
TRBJ1-5,.,many,TRBV5-1,TGCGCCAGCAGCTTGGGAGGGCCAGGGATCAATCAGCCCCAGCATTTT,CASSLGGPGINQPQHF
TRBJ2-1,.,.,TRBV27,TGTGCCAGCGCGTTGGACCGTAGCTCCTACAATGAGCAGTTCTTC,CASALDRSSYNEQFF
TRBJ1-1,.,few,TRBV29-1,TGCAGCGTTGAAGAGGTGCTAGCTTTCTTT,CSVEEVLAFF
TRBJ1-2,TRBD1,.,TRBV5-1,TGCGCCAGCAGCTTGGGGACAGGGGATTTCTATGGCTACACCTTC,CASSLGTGDFYGYTF
TRBJ1-1,.,.,TRBV7-2,TGTGCCAGCAGCTCGCAAGACAGGACGAACACTGAAGCTTTCTTT,CASSSQDRTNTEAFF
TRBJ2-7,TRBD2,.,TRBV5-1,TGCGCCAGCAGCTTGGCCTCTAGCGGGAGTCACGGATCCTACGAGCAGTACTTC,CASSLASSGSHGSYEQYF
TRBJ1-3,TRBD1,once,TRBV5-5,TGTGCCAGCAGCTTTGTCTCGACAGGGGGAAAAGGAAACACCATATATTTT,CASSFVSTGGKGNTIYF
TRBJ1-6,.,.,TRBV28,TGTGCCAGCAGCCAGACAGTGGATGGATTTTCACCCCTCCACTTT,CASSQTVDGFSPLHF
TRBJ1-5,.,.,TRBV2,TGTGCCAGCAGTGTGGGGAACGTAAACAATCAGCCCCAGCATTTT,CASSVGNVNNQPQHF
TRBJ1-2,.,.,TRBV19,TGTGCCAGTAGGGGGGCGCAGGGCCTATGGAGCTACACCTTC,CASRGAQGLWSYTF
TRBJ2-2,.,.,TRBV28,TGTGCCAGCTGTGGCAGGCCGAACACCGGGGAGCTGTTTTTT,CASCGRPNTGELFF
TRBJ2-7,.,.,TRBV7-8,TGTGCCAGCAGCTTCGGGGGTAGCCAGAGCCACGAGCAGTACTTC,CASSFGGSQSHEQYF
TRBJ1-6,.,.,TRBV28,TGTGCCAGCAGTTCTACTAATTCACCCCTCCACTTT,CASSSTNSPLHF
TRBJ2-2,.,.,TRBV5-4,TGTGCCAGTCAGCCTGATATTTTGGACGGGGAGCTGTTTTTT,CASQPDILDGELFF